This T cell receptor (beta chain) stems from a study of PD-1 blockade in classical Hodgkin lymphoma. Findings of the study overall: Baseline diversity resembling that of newly diagnosed patients was seen in complete responders. Whatever underlies the repertoire differences (possibly disease activity or prior therapy) remains undefined.

Brentuximab vedotin exposure varied among the patients, all of whom had relapsed after autologous stem cell transplantation. Patients' outcomes at their best amounted to complete response, partial response or progressive disease. Only in-frame clones appear in the TCRdb table, and some are missing; sequencing was by immunoSEQ multiplex PCR. The table lists about 23,000 clones, more than 80% of them singletons, with under 9% in the top ten. On this clone itself: No antigen is known for it.

The V end lost 5 bases, the J end lost 1 base, and 12 bases lay between the germline ends. Germline V gene data show CDR1 as SQVTM and CDR2 as ANQGSEA. CDR3 length: 14 residues. This specimen was peripheral blood mononuclear cells (PBMCs), taken before the second cycle of nivolumab. This TCR was sampled from a human donor with classical Hodgkin lymphoma. V is TRBV29-1 and J is TRBJ2-4; a possible D gene is TRBD1 (5 bases). The CDR3 DNA reads TGCAGCGTTTCAATCCCAGGGGCCAAAAACATTCAGTACTTC. This sequence encodes CSVSIPGAKNIQYF.